This T cell receptor beta chain stems from a study of cytomegalovirus exposure and HLA in healthy donors. Across the whole study: About 85 million unique TCRs from HLA-typed donors were held in an early release of data. Whole-study findings and limits: The authors listed over 150 TCR beta chains as cytomegalovirus-associated. Whilst most TCR sequences proved rare, a subset of public TCRs occurred across many donors. CMV antigen specificity was confirmed in vitro for three CMV-associated chains.

Trimming took 3 bases from V and 6 from J; bases not matched to a gene: 4. Looked up from germline, CDR1 is SQVTM and CDR2 is ANQGSEA. The CDR3 contains 12 residues. Of note for this clone: The antigen is unknown.

Vbeta (60) and Jbeta (13) primers were used in the PCR. Sequencing was performed with immunoSEQ multiplex PCR; in TCRdb, only in-frame clones are kept and a portion is missing. The table has some 150,000 clones, around 10% seen once; the top ten hold about 1.7%. The source of this sequence is a male donor in good health and CMV-seronegative. The sequenced material came from PBMCs. The J gene is TRBJ1-2, the V gene TRBV29-1, with 7 bases matching TRBD1. Written as DNA, the CDR3 is TGCAGCGTTGATCCCAGGGGGGATGGCTACACCTTC. Translation gives CSVDPRGDGYTF.